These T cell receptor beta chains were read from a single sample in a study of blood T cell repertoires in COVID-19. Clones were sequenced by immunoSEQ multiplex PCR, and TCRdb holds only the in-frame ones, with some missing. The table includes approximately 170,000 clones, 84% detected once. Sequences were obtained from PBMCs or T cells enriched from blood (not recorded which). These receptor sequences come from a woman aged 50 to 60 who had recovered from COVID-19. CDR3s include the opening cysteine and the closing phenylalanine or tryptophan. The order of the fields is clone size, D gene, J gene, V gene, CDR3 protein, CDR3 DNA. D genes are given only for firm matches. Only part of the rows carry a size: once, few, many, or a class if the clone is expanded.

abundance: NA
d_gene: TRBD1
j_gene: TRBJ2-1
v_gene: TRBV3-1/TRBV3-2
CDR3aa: CASSPPGQGKNEQFF
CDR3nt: TGTGCCAGCAGCCCTCCGGGACAGGGTAAGAATGAGCAGTTCTTC

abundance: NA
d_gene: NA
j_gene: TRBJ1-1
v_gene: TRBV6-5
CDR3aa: CASSPTAGNTEAFF
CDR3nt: TGTGCCAGCAGCCCCACAGCTGGCAACACTGAAGCTTTCTTT

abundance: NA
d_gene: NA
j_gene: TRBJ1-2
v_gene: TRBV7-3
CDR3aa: CASSSGFGYTF
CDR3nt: TGTGCCAGCAGCTCCGGTTTTGGCTACACCTTC

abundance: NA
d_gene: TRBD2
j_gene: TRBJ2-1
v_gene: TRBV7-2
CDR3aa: CASRLAGGEVEQFF
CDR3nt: TGTGCCAGCAGATTAGCGGGAGGGGAGGTTGAGCAGTTCTTC

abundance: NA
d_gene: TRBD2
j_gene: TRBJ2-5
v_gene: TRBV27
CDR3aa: CASSMRLAGQTQYF
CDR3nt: TGTGCCAGCAGTATGCGACTAGCTGGGCAGACCCAGTACTTC

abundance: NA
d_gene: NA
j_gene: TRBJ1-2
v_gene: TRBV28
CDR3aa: CASRRSGGAGYGYTF
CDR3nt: TGTGCCAGCCGGAGGTCGGGGGGTGCGGGCTATGGCTACACCTTC

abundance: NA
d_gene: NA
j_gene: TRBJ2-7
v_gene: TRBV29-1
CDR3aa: CSVEVPRGVSSYEQYF
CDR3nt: TGCAGCGTTGAAGTACCTCGCGGGGTGAGCTCCTACGAGCAGTACTTC

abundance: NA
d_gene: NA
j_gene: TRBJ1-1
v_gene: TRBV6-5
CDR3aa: CASRGGQIMNTEAFF
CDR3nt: TGTGCCAGCAGAGGTGGACAGATTATGAACACTGAAGCTTTCTTT

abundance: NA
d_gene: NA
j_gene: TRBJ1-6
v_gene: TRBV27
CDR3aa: CASSLGVYSPLHF
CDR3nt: TGTGCCAGCAGTTTAGGAGTGTATTCACCCCTCCACTTT

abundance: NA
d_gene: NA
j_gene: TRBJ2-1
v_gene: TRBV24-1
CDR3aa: CATSDLRGYNEQFF
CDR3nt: TGTGCCACCAGTGATTTAAGGGGGTACAATGAGCAGTTCTTC

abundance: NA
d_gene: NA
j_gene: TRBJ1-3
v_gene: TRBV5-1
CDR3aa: CASSLGPGSGNTIYF
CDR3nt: TGCGCCAGCAGCTTGGGGCCCGGGTCTGGAAACACCATATATTTT

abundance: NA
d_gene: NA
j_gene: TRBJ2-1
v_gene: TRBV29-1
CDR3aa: CSVEGSRAYNEQFF
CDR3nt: TGCAGCGTTGAAGGTTCCCGCGCCTACAATGAGCAGTTCTTC

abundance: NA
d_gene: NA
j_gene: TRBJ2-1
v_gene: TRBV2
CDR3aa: CASRLGSGNEQFF
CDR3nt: TGTGCCAGCAGACTGGGTTCCGGGAATGAGCAGTTCTTC

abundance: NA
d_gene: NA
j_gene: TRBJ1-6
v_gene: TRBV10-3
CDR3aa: CAISEARGGDNSPLHF
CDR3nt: TGTGCCATCAGTGAGGCCAGGGGTGGGGATAATTCACCCCTCCACTTT

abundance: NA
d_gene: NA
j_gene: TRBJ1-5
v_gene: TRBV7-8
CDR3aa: CASSLREGNQPQHF
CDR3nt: TGTGCCAGCAGCTTAAGGGAGGGCAATCAGCCCCAGCATTTT

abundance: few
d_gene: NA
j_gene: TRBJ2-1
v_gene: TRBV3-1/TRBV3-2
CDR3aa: CASSPGENEQFF
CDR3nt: TGTGCCAGCAGCCCCGGGGAGAATGAGCAGTTCTTC

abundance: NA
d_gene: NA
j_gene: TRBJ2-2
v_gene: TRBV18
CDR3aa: CASSRGGSGTGELFF
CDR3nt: TGTGCCAGCTCACGCGGGGGCTCGGGCACCGGGGAGCTGTTTTTT

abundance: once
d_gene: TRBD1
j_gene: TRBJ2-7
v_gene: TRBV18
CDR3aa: CASSTGSGTGYEQYF
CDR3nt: TGTGCCAGCTCAACGGGCTCCGGGACAGGCTACGAGCAGTACTTC

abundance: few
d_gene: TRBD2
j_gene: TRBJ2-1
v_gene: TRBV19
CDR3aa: CASSIREAYNEQFF
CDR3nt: TGTGCCAGTAGTATTCGGGAGGCCTACAATGAGCAGTTCTTC

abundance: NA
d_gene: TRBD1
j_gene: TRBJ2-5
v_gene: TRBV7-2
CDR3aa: CASSPLVGTVETQYF
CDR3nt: TGTGCCAGCAGCCCGCTAGTAGGGACAGTCGAGACCCAGTACTTC

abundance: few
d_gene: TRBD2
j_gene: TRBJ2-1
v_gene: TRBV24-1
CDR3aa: CATSDHFIAGGGNNEQFF
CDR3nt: TGTGCCACCAGTGACCATTTTATAGCGGGAGGCGGGAACAATGAGCAGTTCTTC

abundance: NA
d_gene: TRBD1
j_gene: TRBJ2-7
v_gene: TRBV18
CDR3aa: CASSPDRGLYEQYF
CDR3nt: TGTGCCAGCTCACCGGACAGGGGGCTTTACGAGCAGTACTTC

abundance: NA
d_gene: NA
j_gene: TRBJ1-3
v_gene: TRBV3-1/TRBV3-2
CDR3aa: CASSQGAGPSGNTIYF
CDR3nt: TGTGCCAGCAGCCAAGGGGCAGGCCCCTCTGGAAACACCATATATTTT

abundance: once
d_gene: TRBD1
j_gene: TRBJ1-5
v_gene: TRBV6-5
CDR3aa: CASRSEGARDQPQHF
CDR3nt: TGTGCCAGCAGGTCAGAGGGGGCGAGGGATCAGCCCCAGCATTTT

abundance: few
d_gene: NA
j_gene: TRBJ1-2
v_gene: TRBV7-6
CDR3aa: CASSLGTATGYTF
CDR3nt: TGTGCCAGCAGCTTAGGCACCGCTACGGGCTACACCTTC

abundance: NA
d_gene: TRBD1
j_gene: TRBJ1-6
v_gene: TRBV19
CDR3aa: CASRGSQGANYNSPLHF
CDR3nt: TGTGCCAGTAGGGGTTCACAGGGGGCTAACTATAATTCACCCCTCCACTTT

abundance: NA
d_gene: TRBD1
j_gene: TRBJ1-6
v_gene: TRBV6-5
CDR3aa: CASINRQGWDSPLHF
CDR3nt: TGTGCCAGCATAAATAGACAGGGTTGGGATTCACCCCTCCACTTT

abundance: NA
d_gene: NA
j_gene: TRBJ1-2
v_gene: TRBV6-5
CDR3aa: CASSYHSDSYGYTF
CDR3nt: TGTGCCAGCAGTTACCACTCGGACAGCTATGGCTACACCTTC

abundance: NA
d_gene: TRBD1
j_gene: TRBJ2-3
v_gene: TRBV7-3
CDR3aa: CASSLTYTGGGSDTQYF
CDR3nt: TGTGCCAGCAGCTTAACTTATACAGGGGGCGGCTCAGATACGCAGTATTTT

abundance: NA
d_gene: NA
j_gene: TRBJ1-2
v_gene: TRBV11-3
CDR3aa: CASSLATNYGYTF
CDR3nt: TGTGCCAGCAGCCTTGCTACTAACTATGGCTACACCTTC

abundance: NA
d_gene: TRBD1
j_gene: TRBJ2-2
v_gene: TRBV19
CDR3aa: CASSIQTGWFGELFF
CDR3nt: TGTGCCAGTAGTATACAGACAGGGTGGTTCGGGGAGCTGTTTTTT

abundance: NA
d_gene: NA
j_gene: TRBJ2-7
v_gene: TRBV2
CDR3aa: CASSEAADNPYEQYF
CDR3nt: TGTGCCAGCAGTGAAGCCGCAGACAACCCCTACGAGCAGTACTTC

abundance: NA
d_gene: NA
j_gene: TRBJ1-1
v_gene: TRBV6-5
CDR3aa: CASSYSIGARTEAFF
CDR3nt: TGTGCCAGCAGTTACTCGATTGGGGCGCGAACTGAAGCTTTCTTT

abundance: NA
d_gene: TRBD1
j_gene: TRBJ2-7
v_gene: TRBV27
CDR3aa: CASRSTGGYEQYF
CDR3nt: TGTGCCAGCAGATCAACAGGGGGTTACGAGCAGTACTTC

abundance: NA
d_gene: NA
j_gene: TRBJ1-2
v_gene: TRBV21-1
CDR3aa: CASSPQGCSGGYTF
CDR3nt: TGTGCCAGCAGCCCCCAGGGGTGCTCCGGGGGCTACACCTTC

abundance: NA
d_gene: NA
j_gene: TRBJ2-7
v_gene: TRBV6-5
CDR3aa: CASSSGDPYEQYF
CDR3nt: TGTGCCAGCAGTTCAGGGGATCCCTACGAGCAGTACTTC

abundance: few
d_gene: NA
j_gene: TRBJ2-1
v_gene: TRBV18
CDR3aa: CASSPGESSYNEQFF
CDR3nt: TGTGCCAGCTCACCAGGAGAAAGCTCCTACAATGAGCAGTTCTTC

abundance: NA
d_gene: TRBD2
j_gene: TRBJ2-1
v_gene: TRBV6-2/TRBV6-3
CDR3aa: CASSLPKFGSGIDNEQFF
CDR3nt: TGTGCCAGCAGTTTGCCCAAGTTTGGAAGCGGGATCGACAATGAGCAGTTCTTC

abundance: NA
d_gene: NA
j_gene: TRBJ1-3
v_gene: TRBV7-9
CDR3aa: CASINSGAGNTIYF
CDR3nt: TGTGCCAGCATAAACTCAGGGGCTGGAAACACCATATATTTT

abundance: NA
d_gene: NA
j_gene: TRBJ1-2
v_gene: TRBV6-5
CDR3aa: CASARADNYGYTF
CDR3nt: TGTGCCAGCGCCAGGGCCGATAACTATGGCTACACCTTC

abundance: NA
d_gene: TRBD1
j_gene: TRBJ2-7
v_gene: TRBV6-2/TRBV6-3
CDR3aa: CASSYSGTGNAGEQYF
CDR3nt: TGTGCCAGCAGTTACTCCGGGACAGGGAATGCGGGCGAGCAGTACTTC

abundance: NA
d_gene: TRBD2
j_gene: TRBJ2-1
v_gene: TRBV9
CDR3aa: CASSVEGGGAGEQFF
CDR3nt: TGTGCCAGCAGCGTAGAGGGCGGGGGGGCAGGTGAGCAGTTCTTC

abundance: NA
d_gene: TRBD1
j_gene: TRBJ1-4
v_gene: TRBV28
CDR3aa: CASSPGTGVGKLFF
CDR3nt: TGTGCCAGCAGTCCGGGGACAGGGGTTGGAAAACTGTTTTTT

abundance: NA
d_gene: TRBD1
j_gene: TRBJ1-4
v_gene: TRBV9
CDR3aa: CASSGPGQTNEKLFF
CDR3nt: TGTGCCAGCAGCGGACCGGGACAGACTAATGAAAAACTGTTTTTT

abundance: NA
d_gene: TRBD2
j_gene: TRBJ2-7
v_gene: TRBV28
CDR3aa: CATGRGHSSYEQYF
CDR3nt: TGTGCCACCGGGAGGGGCCATAGCTCCTACGAGCAGTACTTC

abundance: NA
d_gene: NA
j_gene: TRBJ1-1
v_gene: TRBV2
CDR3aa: CASSLEQGLTEAFF
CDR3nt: TGTGCCAGCAGTCTCGAACAGGGTTTAACTGAAGCTTTCTTT

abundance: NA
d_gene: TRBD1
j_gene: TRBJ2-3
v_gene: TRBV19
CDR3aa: CASRGTGITDTQYF
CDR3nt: TGTGCCAGTAGGGGGACAGGGATCACAGATACGCAGTATTTT

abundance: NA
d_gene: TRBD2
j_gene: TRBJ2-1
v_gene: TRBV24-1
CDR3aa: CATGLAGGPNYNEQFF
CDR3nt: TGTGCCACCGGCCTAGCGGGAGGACCAAACTACAATGAGCAGTTCTTC

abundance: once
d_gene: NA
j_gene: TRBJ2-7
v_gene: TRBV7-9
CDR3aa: CASSFQEAYEQYF
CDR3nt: TGTGCCAGCAGCTTTCAGGAGGCCTACGAGCAGTACTTC

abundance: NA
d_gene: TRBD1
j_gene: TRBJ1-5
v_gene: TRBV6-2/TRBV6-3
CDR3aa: CASSYGTGLIDQPQHF
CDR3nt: TGTGCCAGCAGTTACGGGACAGGACTTATTGATCAGCCCCAGCATTTT

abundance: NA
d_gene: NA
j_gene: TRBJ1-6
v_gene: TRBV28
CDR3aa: CASSFAGQKVSPLHF
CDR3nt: TGTGCCAGCAGTTTCGCCGGACAGAAGGTTTCACCCCTCCACTTT

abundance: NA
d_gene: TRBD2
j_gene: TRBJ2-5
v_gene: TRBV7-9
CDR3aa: CASSLARGVKTQYF
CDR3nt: TGTGCCAGCAGCTTAGCGCGGGGGGTTAAGACCCAGTACTTC

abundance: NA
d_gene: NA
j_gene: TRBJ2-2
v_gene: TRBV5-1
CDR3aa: CASFERVTGELFF
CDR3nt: TGCGCCAGCTTCGAGCGGGTCACCGGGGAGCTGTTTTTT